The clone carrying this TCR beta chain was found a few times. The target antigen is unknown. It was with a sample-barcoded 5' primer and a J-beta primer mix that a second PCR of roughly 7 to 12 cycles was run. Unique molecular identifiers of 12 random nucleotides labeled each cDNA. TCRdb redid the calling of the 5' RACE reads with MiXCR, one entry per CDR3 protein. This sample has 850,000 to 1,100,000 distinct CDR3 sequences, with roughly two fifths found just once. Total RNA was isolated from each sample in quantities of at least 6 micrograms. Trimming left V 0 bases short and J 4 bases short, with 10 bases between. The germline V gene has CDR1 MNHEY and CDR2 SVGEGT. The CDR3 has 15 amino acids. This record belongs to a study of blood T cells in healthy people across ages. Study-wide findings and caveats: Whereas aged donors had fewer naive CD4+ cells, long-lived donors had more of them and higher diversity.

This clonotype originated in a man aged 18 to 29 in good health. This chain links TRBV6-2 or TRBV6-3 with TRBJ2-1; D remains unclear. The sequenced sample consisted of blood. The CDR3 here is CASSYSKRQYNEQFF. The DNA for the CDR3 is TGTGCCAGCAGTTACTCGAAGCGCCAGTACAATGAGCAGTTCTTC.